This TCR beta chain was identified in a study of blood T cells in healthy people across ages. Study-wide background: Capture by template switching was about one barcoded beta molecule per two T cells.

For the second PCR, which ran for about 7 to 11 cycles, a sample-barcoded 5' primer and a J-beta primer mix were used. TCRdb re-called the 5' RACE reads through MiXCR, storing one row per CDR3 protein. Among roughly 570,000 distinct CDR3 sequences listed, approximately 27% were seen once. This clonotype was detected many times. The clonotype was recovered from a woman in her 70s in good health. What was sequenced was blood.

The CDR3 bases are TGTGCCAGCAGCGTTGGGACTAGCGGTATGATCGGGGAGCTGTTTTTT. Translated: CASSVGTSGMIGELFF. This rearrangement joins TRBV6-2 or TRBV6-3 to TRBJ2-2; 11 bases match TRBD2. This CDR3 contains 16 residues. Losses at the gene ends were 6 bases for V and 7 bases for J; bases not matched to a gene: 10. CDR1 is MNHEY and CDR2 is SVGEGT in the germline V gene.